Below are 17 T cell receptor beta chains sequenced from a single sample in a study of T cell responses to AZD1222 COVID-19 vaccine. Assay: immunoSEQ multiplex PCR; the TCRdb copy retains only in-frame clones and omits some. The sample consists of some 110,000 clones, about 90% of them appearing once. Material: peripheral blood, obtained on day 0 of AZD1222 vaccination. The receptors shown here come from an adult in good health.

The V and J genes are TRBV6-5 and TRBJ2-5; D unclear. The length of the CDR3 is 14 residues. Germline CDR1 MNHEY, CDR2 SVGAGI. V was clipped by 6 bases and J by 0 bases, with 11 bases between them. The CDR3 protein is CASSRRWYQETQYF. The CDR3, as DNA: TGTGCCAGCAGCCGCCGGTGGTACCAAGAGACCCAGTACTTC.

The V and J genes are TRBV6-2 or TRBV6-3 and TRBJ1-5, with D perhaps matching TRBD1 (6 bases). The ends were cut back, 2 bases at V and 1 base at J, with 12 bases in the middle. The germline gives CDR1 MNHEY, CDR2 SVGEGT. This CDR3 is 16 amino acids long. CDR3 nucleotide sequence: TGTGCCAGCAGTTACACCCCGGGGGCCAGCAATCAGCCCCAGCATTTT. This translates into CASSYTPGASNQPQHF.

The V and J genes are TRBV28 and TRBJ2-1, with D maybe TRBD2 (6 bases). The CDR3 extends over 16 amino acids. Germline V lookup: CDR1 MDHEN, CDR2 SYDVKM. V lost 2 bases and J lost 2, with 13 bases in between. This chain's CDR3 is CASSLTAGGPYNEQFF. In DNA form, the CDR3 reads TGTGCCAGCAGTTTAACAGCGGGCGGACCCTACAATGAGCAGTTCTTC.

This clone is a singleton in its sample. This sequence joins TRBV5-1 and TRBJ2-2; possible D gene TRBD1, 6 bases. The germline CDR1 and CDR2 sequences are SGHRS and YFSETQ. Trimming removed 4 bases at V and 2 bases at J, with 15 bases between. The CDR3 spans 16 residues. The CDR3 DNA follows: TGCGCCAGCAGCGCCGGACAGCACTCTAACACCGGGGAGCTGTTTTTT. The encoded protein is CASSAGQHSNTGELFF.

V gene TRBV7-8 combines with J gene TRBJ1-5, with D unresolved. CDR1 and CDR2 from the germline V gene are SGHVS and FQNEAQ. The V end was cut by 7 bases, the J end by 5 bases, with 12 bases between. The CDR3 loop spans 13 amino acids. As DNA, the CDR3 is TGTGCCAGCACCTATATCGGGGATCAGCCCCAGCATTTT. It specifies CASTYIGDQPQHF.

The rearrangement links TRBV5-5 to TRBJ1-5; weak D call: TRBD1 (5 bases). The ends were cut back, 4 bases at V and 4 bases at J, with 15 bases in the middle. The CDR3 extends over 15 amino acids. CDR1 and CDR2 (germline): SGHKS, YYEKEE (reference sequence). In DNA form, the CDR3 reads TGTGCCAGCAGCAGATTACTGACAGTAAATCAGCCCCAGCATTTT. Translating gives CASSRLLTVNQPQHF.

This chain uses TRBV6-5 with TRBJ1-6, with a weak D call TRBD1 (5 bases). The CDR3 consists of 16 residues. The germline V gene encodes CDR1 MNHEY and CDR2 SVGAGI. Trimming removed 2 bases from V and 0 bases from J, with 8 bases in between. CDR3 sequence reads: CASSYDQGSYNSPLHF. The CDR3 DNA follows: TGTGCCAGCAGTTACGATCAGGGCTCCTATAATTCACCCCTCCACTTT.

The V and J genes are TRBV3-1 (or the pseudogene TRBV3-2) and TRBJ2-1, with unresolved D. The CDR3 totals 15 residues. Germline CDR1 LGHDT, CDR2 YNNKEL (reference sequence). V lost 4 bases and J 2 bases, leaving 12 bases between the germline ends. Here the CDR3 reads CASSLSKHPYNEQFF. CDR3 coding DNA: TGTGCCAGCAGCCTGAGCAAGCACCCCTACAATGAGCAGTTCTTC.

The chain combines TRBV28 with TRBJ1-1, with 11 positions matching TRBD1. Germline V lookup: CDR1 MDHEN, CDR2 SYDVKM. The CDR3 is 15 amino acids. The ends lost 3 bases at V and 11 bases at J; junction bases unmatched: 11. The chain's CDR3 is CASSFPGTGGMRAFF. CDR3 coding DNA: TGTGCCAGCAGTTTTCCCGGGACAGGGGGAATGCGGGCTTTCTTT.

This chain links TRBV11-2 with TRBJ1-5, with D perhaps TRBD1 (6 bases). The CDR3 totals 15 residues. Trimming removed 4 bases from V and 2 bases from J, with 12 bases in between. Per germline, CDR1 SGHAT and CDR2 FQNNGV. The chain's CDR3 is CASSSGGLGNQPQHF. CDR3 sequence (DNA): TGTGCCAGCAGCTCCGGGGGGCTGGGCAATCAGCCCCAGCATTTT.

The V and J genes are TRBV10-3 and TRBJ2-3, with TRBD2 matching over 8 bases. V was clipped by 7 bases and J by 6 bases; unmatched bases: 6. CDR3 length equals 13 residues. Germline V gene sequence: CDR1 ENHRY, CDR2 SYGVKD. In DNA form, the CDR3 reads TGTGCCATCACAGCGGGAGTGGGGGATACGCAGTATTTT. It codes for CAITAGVGDTQYF.

J is TRBJ1-5 and V is TRBV15; no firm D call. CDR3 length: 17 amino acids. Germline assignment: CDR1 LNHNV and CDR2 YYDKDF (reference sequence). Trimming took off 2 bases at V and 3 bases at J, with 17 bases between the two ends. CDR3 region: CATSRFRQPYYNQPQHF. CDR3 in DNA: TGTGCCACCAGCAGATTCCGGCAGCCTTATTACAATCAGCCCCAGCATTTT.

The rearrangement links TRBV5-1 to TRBJ1-2, with a tentative D call TRBD1 (6 bases). V lost 5 bases and J lost 1, with 21 bases in between. The CDR3 contains 17 residues. Per the germline V gene, CDR1 is SGHRS and CDR2 is YFSETQ. The CDR3, as DNA: TGCGCCAGCAGTTATTTCCGGGACAAACCTTTTAACTATGGCTACACCTTC. It yields the protein CASSYFRDKPFNYGYTF.

This clone has just a few counts. The V gene is TRBV6-1, the J gene TRBJ1-6; TRBD1 matches 9 bases. The length of the CDR3 is 15 residues. Germline assignment: CDR1 MNHNS and CDR2 SASEGT. V was pared by 2 bases and J by 6 bases, with 2 bases of the junction left unmatched. CDR3 loop: CASSELDRGNSPLHF. In DNA form, the CDR3 reads TGTGCCAGCAGTGAATTGGACAGGGGTAATTCACCCCTCCACTTT.

This clone has just one count. This chain connects TRBV6-4 to TRBJ2-3; 11 bases match TRBD2. In germline, CDR1 is MRHNA, CDR2 SNTAGT. Unmatched junction bases numbered 2, after V lost 3 bases and J lost 0 bases. This CDR3 is built from 16 residues. CDR3 region: CASSEGTSGSTDTQYF. DNA for the CDR3: TGTGCCAGCAGTGAGGGGACTAGCGGAAGCACAGATACGCAGTATTTT.

The V call is TRBV29-1, the J call TRBJ2-5, with 7 bases lining up with TRBD1. This CDR3 comprises 14 residues. Germline V lookup: CDR1 SQVTM, CDR2 ANQGSEA. The trim removed 5 bases at V and 5 bases at J, leaving 11 bases unmatched. The DNA of the CDR3 is TGCAGCGTTTCTACAGGGGTGGGTTGGGAGACCCAGTACTTC. Its protein is CSVSTGVGWETQYF.

The rearrangement links TRBV5-5 to TRBJ1-1; D is unclear. The germline V and J ends were trimmed by 4 bases and 0 bases, with 7 bases remaining between them. This CDR3 region has 13 residues. Germline CDR1 and CDR2: SGHKS and YYEKEE (reference sequence). As DNA, the CDR3 is TGTGCCAGCAGCCCTGCAGTGAACACTGAAGCTTTCTTT. Residues: CASSPAVNTEAFF.